This TCR beta chain originates from a study of T cells after somatic rescue of genetic block (dated by TCRdb to the early 2020s). As for the study more broadly: What the study looked at was long-term robustness, specifically in a T-cell system that came about through somatic rescue of a genetic block in T-cell development.

The method behind the library was the immunoSEQ multiplex PCR assay. Drawn from immuneACCESS, this table holds only the in-frame rearrangements with V and J called that TCRdb kept. Clones are partly lost; checked studies trace under half to an unresolved V gene and leave the rest unexplained. This sample lists 11,000 to 15,000 clones; approximately 70% were detected once. About a fifth of the sample comes from the top ten. On this clone itself: What antigen it recognizes has not been identified. No qualities accompany the bases; no much larger clone lies one base away.

Taken from cysteine to phenylalanine, the CDR3 has 13 residues. CDR3 DNA only is kept here, 39 bases in frame from base 1. The germline V gene provides CDR1 SGDLS and CDR2 YYNGEE. V and J lose 0 bases and 6 bases, and a span of 6 bases separates them. The TCR originated in a boy aged 5-17 years. The chain is made from TRBV9 and TRBJ2-2; the D gene is not confidently resolved. The specimen was peripheral blood mononuclear cells (PBMCs). The nucleotide sequence reads TGTGCCAGCAGCGTAGTAGTGGCCGGGGAGCTGTTTTTT. This gives the protein CASSVVVAGELFF.